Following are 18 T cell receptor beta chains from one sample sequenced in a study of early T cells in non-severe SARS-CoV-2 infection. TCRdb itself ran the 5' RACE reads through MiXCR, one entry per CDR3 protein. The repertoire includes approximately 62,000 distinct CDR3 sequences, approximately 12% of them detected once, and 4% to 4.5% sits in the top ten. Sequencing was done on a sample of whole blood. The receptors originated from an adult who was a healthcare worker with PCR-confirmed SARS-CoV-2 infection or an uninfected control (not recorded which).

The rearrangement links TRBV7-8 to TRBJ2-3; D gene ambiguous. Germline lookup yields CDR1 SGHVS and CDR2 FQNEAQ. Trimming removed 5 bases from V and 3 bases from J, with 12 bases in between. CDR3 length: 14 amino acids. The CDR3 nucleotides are TGTGCCAGCAGCCCGGGCCCCGTGACAGATACGCAGTATTTT. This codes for CASSPGPVTDTQYF.

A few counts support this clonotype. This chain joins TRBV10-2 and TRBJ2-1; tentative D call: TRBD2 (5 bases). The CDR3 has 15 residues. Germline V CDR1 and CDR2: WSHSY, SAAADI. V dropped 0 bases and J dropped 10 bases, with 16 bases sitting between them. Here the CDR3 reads CASSESVSGSREQFF. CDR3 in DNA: TGCGCCAGCAGTGAGTCAGTATCGGGAAGTAGGGAGCAGTTCTTC.

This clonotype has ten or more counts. The CDR3 loop reads CASSRPVRLAGESYNEQFF. For the CDR3, the DNA is TGTGCCAGCTCCCGGCCGGTGAGACTAGCGGGAGAATCCTACAATGAGCAGTTCTTC. This rearrangement joins TRBV11-2 to TRBJ2-1; 12 bases align to TRBD2. There are 19 residues in the CDR3. V was pared by 8 bases and J by 1 base, with 15 bases of the junction left unmatched. The germline CDR1 and CDR2 sequences are SGHAT and FQNNGV.

In DNA form, the CDR3 reads TGTGCCAGCAGCCTAGGGACAGGCTTTACGAACACCGGGGAGCTGTTTTTT. It encodes CASSLGTGFTNTGELFF. The rearrangement uses TRBV11-2 and TRBJ2-2, with 8 nucleotides matching TRBD1. Per germline, CDR1 SGHAT and CDR2 FQNNGV. The CDR3 has 17 amino acids. V lost 5 bases to trimming and J lost 0 bases; unmatched junction nucleotides: 8. The full variable domain, in which reference TRBV11-2 and TRBJ2-2 provide the parts outside the CDR3, is EAGVAQSPRYKIIEKRQSVAFWCNPISGHATLYWYQQILGQGPKLLIQFQNNGVVDDSQLPKDRFSAERLKGVDSTLKIQPAKLEDSAVYLCASSLGTGFTNTGELFFGEGSRLTVL.

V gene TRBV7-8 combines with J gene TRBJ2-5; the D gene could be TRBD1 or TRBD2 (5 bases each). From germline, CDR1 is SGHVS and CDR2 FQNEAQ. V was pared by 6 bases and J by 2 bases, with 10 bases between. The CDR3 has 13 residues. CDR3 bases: TGTGCCAGCAGTTCCGAGGGGCAAGAGACCCAGTACTTC. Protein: CASSSEGQETQYF.

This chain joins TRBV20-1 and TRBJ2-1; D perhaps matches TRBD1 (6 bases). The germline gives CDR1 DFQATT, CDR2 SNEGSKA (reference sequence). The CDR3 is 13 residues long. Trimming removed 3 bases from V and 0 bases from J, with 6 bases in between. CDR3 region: CSASRGSYNEQFF. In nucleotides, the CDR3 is TGCAGTGCTAGCAGGGGCTCCTACAATGAGCAGTTCTTC.

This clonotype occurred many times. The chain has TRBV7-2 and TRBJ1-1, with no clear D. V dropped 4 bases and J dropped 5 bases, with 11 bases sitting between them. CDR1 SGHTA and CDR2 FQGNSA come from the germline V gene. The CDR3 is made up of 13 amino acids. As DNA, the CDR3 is TGTGCCAGCAGCTACACGGTGGGGACTGAAGCTTTCTTT. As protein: CASSYTVGTEAFF.

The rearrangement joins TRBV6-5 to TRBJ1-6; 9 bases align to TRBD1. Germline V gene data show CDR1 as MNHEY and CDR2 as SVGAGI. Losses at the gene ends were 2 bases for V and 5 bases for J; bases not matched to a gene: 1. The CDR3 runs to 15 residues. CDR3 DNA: TGTGCCAGCAGTTACGGGGACAGGGATAATTCACCCCTCCACTTT. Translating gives CASSYGDRDNSPLHF.

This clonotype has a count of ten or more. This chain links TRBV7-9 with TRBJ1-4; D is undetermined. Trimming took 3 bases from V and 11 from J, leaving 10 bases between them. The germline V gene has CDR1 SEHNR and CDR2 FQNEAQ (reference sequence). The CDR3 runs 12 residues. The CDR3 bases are TGTGCCAGCAGCTTTATTGGTCCGAAACTGTTTTTT. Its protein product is CASSFIGPKLFF.

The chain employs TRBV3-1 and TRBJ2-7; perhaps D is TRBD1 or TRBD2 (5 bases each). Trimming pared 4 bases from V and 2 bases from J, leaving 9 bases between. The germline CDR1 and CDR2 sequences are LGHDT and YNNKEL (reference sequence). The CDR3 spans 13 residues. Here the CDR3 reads CASSLRGAYEQYF. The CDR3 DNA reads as TGTGCCAGCAGCCTTCGGGGCGCCTACGAGCAGTACTTC.

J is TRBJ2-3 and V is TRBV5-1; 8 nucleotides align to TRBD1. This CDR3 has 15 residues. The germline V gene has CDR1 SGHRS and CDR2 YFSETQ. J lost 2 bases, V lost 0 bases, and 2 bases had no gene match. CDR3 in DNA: TGCGCCAGCAGCTTGGTTCAGGGGGCCACAGATACGCAGTATTTT. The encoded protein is CASSLVQGATDTQYF.

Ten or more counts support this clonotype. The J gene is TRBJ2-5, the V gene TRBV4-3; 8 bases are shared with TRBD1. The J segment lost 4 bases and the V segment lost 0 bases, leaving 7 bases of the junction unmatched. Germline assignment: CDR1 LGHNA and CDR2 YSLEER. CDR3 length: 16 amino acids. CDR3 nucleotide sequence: TGCGCCAGCAGCCAAGACTTAAGACAGGGGATAGAGACCCAGTACTTC. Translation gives CASSQDLRQGIETQYF.

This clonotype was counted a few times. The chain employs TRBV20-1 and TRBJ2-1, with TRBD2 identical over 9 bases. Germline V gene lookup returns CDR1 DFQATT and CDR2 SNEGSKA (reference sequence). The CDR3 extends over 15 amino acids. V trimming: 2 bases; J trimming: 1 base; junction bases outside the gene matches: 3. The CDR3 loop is CSARRLAASYNEQFF. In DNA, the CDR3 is TGCAGTGCTAGAAGACTAGCGGCATCCTACAATGAGCAGTTCTTC.

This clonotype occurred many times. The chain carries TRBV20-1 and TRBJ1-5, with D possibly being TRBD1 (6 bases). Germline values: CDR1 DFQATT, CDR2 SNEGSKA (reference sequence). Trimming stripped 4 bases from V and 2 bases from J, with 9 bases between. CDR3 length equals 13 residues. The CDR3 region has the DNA TGCAGTGCTACCAGGGGTGGCAATCAGCCCCAGCATTTT. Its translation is CSATRGGNQPQHF.

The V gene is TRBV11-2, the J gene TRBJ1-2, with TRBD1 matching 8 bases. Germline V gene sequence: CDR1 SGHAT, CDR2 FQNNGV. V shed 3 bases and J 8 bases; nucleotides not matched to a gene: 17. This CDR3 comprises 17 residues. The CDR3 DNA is TGTGCCAGCAGCTTGGCGGGAGAGACAGGGGTCCGGAGGGGCTACACCTTC. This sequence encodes CASSLAGETGVRRGYTF.

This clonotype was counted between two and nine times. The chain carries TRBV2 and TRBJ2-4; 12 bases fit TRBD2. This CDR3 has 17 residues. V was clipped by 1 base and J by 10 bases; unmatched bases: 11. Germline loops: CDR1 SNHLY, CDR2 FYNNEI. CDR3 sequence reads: CASSEGGLAGTSGIQYF. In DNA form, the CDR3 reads TGTGCCAGCAGTGAAGGAGGCCTAGCCGGGACTAGCGGGATTCAGTACTTC.

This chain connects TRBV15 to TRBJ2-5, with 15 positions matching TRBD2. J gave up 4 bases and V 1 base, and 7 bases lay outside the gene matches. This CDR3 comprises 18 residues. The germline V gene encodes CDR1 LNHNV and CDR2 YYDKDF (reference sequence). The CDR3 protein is CATSRGTSGRAWGETQYF. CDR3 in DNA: TGTGCCACCAGCAGAGGGACTAGCGGGAGGGCCTGGGGAGAGACCCAGTACTTC.

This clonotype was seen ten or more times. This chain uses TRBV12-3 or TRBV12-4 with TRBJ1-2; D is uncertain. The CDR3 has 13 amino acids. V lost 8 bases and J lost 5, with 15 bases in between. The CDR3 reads CASGHYVPYGYTF. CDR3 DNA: TGTGCCAGCGGCCACTACGTGCCTTATGGCTACACCTTC.